The 6 T cell receptor beta chains reported below all come from one sample, sequenced in a study of T cell changes during pregnancy in multiple sclerosis. Here immunoSEQ multiplex PCR was the method, and the copy in TCRdb shows in-frame clones only, minus some. This table has about 68,000 clones, 91% appearing once. The sequences come from peripheral blood, collected in the second trimester of pregnancy. These receptors all stem from a female donor with multiple sclerosis, enrolled in a pregnancy study.

This clone was observed many times. The chain employs TRBV5-1 and TRBJ2-7; the match to TRBD1 covers 7 bases. Germline loops: CDR1 SGHRS, CDR2 YFSETQ. V shed 2 bases, J shed 6 bases, and the junction held 8 bases outside the gene matches. CDR3 length equals 14 residues. The CDR3, as DNA: TGCGCCAGCAGCTTACAGGGGCCTCTGGGCGAGCAGTACTTC. This codes for CASSLQGPLGEQYF.

The chain combines TRBV6-5 with TRBJ1-5, with 7 bases that match TRBD1. In germline, CDR1 is MNHEY, CDR2 SVGAGI. V shed 6 bases and J 5 bases; nucleotides not matched to a gene: 4. The CDR3 consists of 13 residues. DNA for the CDR3: TGTGCCAGCAGGATGACAGGGTATCAGCCCCAGCATTTT. Amino acids: CASRMTGYQPQHF.

This chain uses TRBV5-1 with TRBJ2-5, with 12 bases aligning to TRBD2. After removal of 0 bases from V and 1 base from J, the junction contained 4 bases not matched to a gene. Germline CDR1 reads SGHRS; CDR2 reads YFSETQ. There are 17 residues in the CDR3. CDR3 nucleotides: TGCGCCAGCAGCTTGGGCACTAGCGGGGGGCTCCAAGAGACCCAGTACTTC. Protein: CASSLGTSGGLQETQYF.

The V and J genes are TRBV18 and TRBJ1-1, with TRBD1 as a possible D gene (5 bases). Trimming pared 1 base from V and 3 bases from J, leaving 18 bases between. The length of the CDR3 is 17 residues. Germline loops: CDR1 KGHSH, CDR2 LQKENI. Written as DNA, the CDR3 is TGTGCCAGCTCACCACTTGCGGGGCAGGGAGGGTACACTGAAGCTTTCTTT. Its translation: CASSPLAGQGGYTEAFF.

The chain joins TRBV5-5 to TRBJ2-7; D unclear. Germline lookup yields CDR1 SGHKS and CDR2 YYEKEE (reference sequence). CDR3 length: 12 residues. V shed 4 bases and J shed 5 bases, with 10 bases lying between them. CDR3 nucleotides: TGTGCCAGCAGCCTAACACAGCACGAGCAGTACTTC. Protein: CASSLTQHEQYF. The full variable domain, completed using reference TRBV5-5 and TRBJ2-7, is DAGVTQSPTHLIKTRGQQVTLRCSPISGHKSVSWYQQVLGQGPQFIFQYYEKEERGRGNFPDRFSARQFPNYSSELNVNALLLGDSALYLCASSLTQHEQYFGPGTRLTVT.

The V and J genes are TRBV7-2 and TRBJ1-2; 8 nucleotides align to TRBD1. Germline-derived CDR1 and CDR2 are SGHTA and FQGNSA. CDR3 length equals 13 residues. V was pared by 5 bases and J by 5 bases, with 4 bases of the junction left unmatched. The CDR3 sequence: CASSQQGAYGYTF. DNA for the CDR3: TGTGCCAGCAGCCAGCAGGGGGCTTATGGCTACACCTTC.